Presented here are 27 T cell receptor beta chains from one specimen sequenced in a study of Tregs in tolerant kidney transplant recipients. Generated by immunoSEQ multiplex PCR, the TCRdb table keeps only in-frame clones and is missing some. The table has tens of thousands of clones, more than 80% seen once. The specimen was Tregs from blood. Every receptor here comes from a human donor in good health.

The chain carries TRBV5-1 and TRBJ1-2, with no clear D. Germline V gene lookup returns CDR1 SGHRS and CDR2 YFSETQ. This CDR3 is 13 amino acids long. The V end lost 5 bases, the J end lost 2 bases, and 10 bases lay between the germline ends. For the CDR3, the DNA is TGCGCCAGCAGGTTTCCAGGAAACTATGGCTACACCTTC. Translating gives CASRFPGNYGYTF.

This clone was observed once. This chain's CDR3 is CASVGRAAEAFF. In nucleotides, the CDR3 is TGTGCCAGCGTGGGCAGGGCAGCTGAAGCTTTCTTT. The gene calls are TRBV6-5 and TRBJ1-1; D might be TRBD1 (5 bases). CDR1 and CDR2 (germline): MNHEY, SVGAGI. This CDR3 region has 12 residues. V lost 8 bases and J 6 bases, leaving 13 bases between the germline ends.

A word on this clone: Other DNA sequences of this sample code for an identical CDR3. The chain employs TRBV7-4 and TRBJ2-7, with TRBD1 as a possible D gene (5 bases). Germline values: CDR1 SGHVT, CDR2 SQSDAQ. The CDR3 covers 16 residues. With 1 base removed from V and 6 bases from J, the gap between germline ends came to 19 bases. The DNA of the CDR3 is TGTGCCAGCAGCTTAGGGACAACCCCTCGCTTCCCCGAGCAGTACTTC. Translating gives CASSLGTTPRFPEQYF.

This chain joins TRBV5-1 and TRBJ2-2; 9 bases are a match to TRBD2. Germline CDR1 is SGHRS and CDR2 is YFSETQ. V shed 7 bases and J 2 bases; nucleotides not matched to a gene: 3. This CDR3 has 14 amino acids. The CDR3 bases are TGCGCCAGCGGGCTAGCGGGAAACACCGGGGAGCTGTTTTTT. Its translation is CASGLAGNTGELFF. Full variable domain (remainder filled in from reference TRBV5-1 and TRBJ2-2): KAGVTQTPRYLIKTRGQQVTLSCSPISGHRSVSWYQQTPGQGLQFLFEYFSETQRNKGNFPGRFSGRQFSNSRSEMNVSTLELGDSALYLCASGLAGNTGELFFGEGSRLTVL.

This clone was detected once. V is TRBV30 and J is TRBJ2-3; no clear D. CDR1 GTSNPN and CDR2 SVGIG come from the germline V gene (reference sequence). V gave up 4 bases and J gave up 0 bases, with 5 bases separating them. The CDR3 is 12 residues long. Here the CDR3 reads CAWTRSTDTQYF. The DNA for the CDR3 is TGTGCCTGGACCAGGAGCACAGATACGCAGTATTTT.

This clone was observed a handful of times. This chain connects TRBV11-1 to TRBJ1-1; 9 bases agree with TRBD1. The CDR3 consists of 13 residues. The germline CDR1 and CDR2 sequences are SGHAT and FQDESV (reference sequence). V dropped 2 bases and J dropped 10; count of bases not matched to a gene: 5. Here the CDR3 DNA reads TGTGCCAGCAGCTTAATGGGGACAGGGAGAGCTTTCTTT. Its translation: CASSLMGTGRAFF.

DNA for the CDR3: TGTGCCAGCAGTGATAAGAGTAGCAATCAGCCCCAGCATTTT. Protein sequence: CASSDKSSNQPQHF. V and J are TRBV2 and TRBJ1-5; D gene unclear. V was pared by 3 bases and J by 0 bases, with 6 bases between. Per the germline V gene, CDR1 is SNHLY and CDR2 is FYNNEI. CDR3 length equals 14 residues.

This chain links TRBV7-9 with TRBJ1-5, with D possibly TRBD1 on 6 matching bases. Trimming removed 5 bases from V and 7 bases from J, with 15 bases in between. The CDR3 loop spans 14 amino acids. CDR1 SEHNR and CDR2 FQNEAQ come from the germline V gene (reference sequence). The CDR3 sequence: CASSPGGLYQPQHF. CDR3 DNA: TGTGCCAGCAGCCCCGGGGGGCTGTACCAGCCCCAGCATTTT.

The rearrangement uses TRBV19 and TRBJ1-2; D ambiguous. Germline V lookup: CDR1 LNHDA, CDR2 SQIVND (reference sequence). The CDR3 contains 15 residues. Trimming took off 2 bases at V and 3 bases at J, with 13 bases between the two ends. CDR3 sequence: CASSILLGRDYGYTF. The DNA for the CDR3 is TGTGCCAGTAGTATATTACTCGGGCGGGACTATGGCTACACCTTC.

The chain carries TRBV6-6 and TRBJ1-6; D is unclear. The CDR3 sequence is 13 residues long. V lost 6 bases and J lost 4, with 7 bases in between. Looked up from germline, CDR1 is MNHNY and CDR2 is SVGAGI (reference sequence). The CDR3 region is CASRSRYNSPLHF. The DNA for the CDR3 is TGTGCCAGCAGATCCCGGTATAATTCACCCCTCCACTTT.

The CDR3 coding sequence is TGTGCCAGCAGACCAATACCCCCCCCTGGGGGGTGGGGTGGCTACACCTTC. Amino acids: CASRPIPPPGGWGGYTF. V usage is TRBV21-1 and J usage is TRBJ1-2. TRBV21-1 is assigned pseudogene status. The CDR3 spans 17 residues.

CDR3 sequence reads: CASTNLDREQYF. CDR3 coding DNA: TGTGCCAGCACGAATCTCGATAGGGAGCAGTACTTC. This chain connects TRBV11-2 to TRBJ2-7; D is uncertain. Germline-derived CDR1 and CDR2 are SGHAT and FQNNGV. The CDR3 contains 12 residues. The germline V and J ends were trimmed by 7 bases and 7 bases, with 14 bases remaining between them.

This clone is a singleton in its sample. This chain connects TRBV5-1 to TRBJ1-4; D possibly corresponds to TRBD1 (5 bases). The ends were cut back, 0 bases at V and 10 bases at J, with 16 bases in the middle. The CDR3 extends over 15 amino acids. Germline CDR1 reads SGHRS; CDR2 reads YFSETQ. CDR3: CASSLAAGISGKLFF. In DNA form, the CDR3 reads TGCGCCAGCAGCTTGGCTGCAGGGATCTCCGGAAAACTGTTTTTT.

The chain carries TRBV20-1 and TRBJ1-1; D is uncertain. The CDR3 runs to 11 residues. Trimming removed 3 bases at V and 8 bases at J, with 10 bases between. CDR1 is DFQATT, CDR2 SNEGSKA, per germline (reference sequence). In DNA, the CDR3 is TGCAGTGCTAGTAGGGAGTGGGAAGCTTTCTTT. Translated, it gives CSASREWEAFF.

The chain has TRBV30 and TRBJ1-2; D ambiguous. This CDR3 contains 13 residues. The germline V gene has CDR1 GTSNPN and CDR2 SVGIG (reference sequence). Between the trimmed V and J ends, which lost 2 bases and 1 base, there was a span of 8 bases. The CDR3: CAWSRQSNYGYTF. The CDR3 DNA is TGTGCCTGGAGTCGTCAGAGTAACTATGGCTACACCTTC.

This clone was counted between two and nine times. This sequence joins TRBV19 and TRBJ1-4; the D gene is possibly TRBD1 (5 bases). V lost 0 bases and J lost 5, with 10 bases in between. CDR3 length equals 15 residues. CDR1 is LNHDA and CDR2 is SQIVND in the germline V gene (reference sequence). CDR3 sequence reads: CASSIDRQGNEKLFF. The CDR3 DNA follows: TGTGCCAGTAGTATAGACCGCCAGGGAAATGAAAAACTGTTTTTT.

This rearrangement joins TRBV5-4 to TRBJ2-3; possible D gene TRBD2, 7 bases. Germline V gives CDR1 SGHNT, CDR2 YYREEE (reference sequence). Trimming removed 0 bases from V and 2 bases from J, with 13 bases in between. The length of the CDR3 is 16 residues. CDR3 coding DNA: TGTGCCAGCAGCTTGGGGGGGGGCCATTCCACAGATACGCAGTATTTT. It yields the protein CASSLGGGHSTDTQYF.

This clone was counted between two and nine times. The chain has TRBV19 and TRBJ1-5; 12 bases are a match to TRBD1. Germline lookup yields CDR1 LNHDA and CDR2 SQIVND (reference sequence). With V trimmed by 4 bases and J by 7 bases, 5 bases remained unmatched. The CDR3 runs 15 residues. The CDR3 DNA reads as TGTGCCAGTAGTACGGGGACAGGGGGCTACCAGCCCCAGCATTTT. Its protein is CASSTGTGGYQPQHF.

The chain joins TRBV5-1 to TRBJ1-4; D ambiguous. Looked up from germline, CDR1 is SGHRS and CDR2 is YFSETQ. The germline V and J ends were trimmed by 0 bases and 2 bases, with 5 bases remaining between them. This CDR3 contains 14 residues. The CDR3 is CASSLDVTNEKLFF. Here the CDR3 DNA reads TGCGCCAGCAGCTTGGACGTCACTAATGAAAAACTGTTTTTT.

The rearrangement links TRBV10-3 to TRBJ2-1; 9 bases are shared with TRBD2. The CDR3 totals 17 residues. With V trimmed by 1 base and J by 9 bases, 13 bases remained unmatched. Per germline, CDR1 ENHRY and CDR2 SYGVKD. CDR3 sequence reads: CAISEFLAGLGESEQFF. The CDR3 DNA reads TGTGCCATCAGTGAGTTTCTAGCGGGACTAGGAGAGAGTGAGCAGTTCTTC.

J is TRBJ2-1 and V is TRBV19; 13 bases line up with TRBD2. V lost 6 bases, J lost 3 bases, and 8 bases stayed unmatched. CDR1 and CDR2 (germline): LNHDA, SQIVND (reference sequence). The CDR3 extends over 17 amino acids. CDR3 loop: CASSLGLAGVRYNEQFF. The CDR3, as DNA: TGTGCCAGTAGCCTCGGACTAGCGGGAGTGCGCTACAATGAGCAGTTCTTC.

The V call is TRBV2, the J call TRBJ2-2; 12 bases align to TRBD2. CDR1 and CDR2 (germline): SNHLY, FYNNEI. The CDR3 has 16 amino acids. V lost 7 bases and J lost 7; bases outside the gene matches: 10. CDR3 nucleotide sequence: TGTGCCAGCACCAGGCGGCTAGCGGGAGGGAGCGGGGAGCTGTTTTTT. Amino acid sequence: CASTRRLAGGSGELFF.

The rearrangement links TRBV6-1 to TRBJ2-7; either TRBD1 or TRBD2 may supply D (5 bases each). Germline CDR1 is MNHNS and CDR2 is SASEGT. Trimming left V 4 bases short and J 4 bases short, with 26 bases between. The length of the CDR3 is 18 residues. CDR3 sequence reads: CASSARDGTMGFGYEQYF. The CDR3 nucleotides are TGTGCCAGCAGTGCCCGGGACGGTACCATGGGGTTTGGTTACGAGCAGTACTTC.

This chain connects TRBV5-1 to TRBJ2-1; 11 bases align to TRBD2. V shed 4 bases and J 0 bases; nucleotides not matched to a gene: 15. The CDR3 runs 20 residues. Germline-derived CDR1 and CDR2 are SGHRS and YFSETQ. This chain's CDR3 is CASSLRTSGLYEGSYNEQFF. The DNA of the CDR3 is TGCGCCAGCAGCCTTAGGACTAGCGGGCTATATGAGGGCTCCTACAATGAGCAGTTCTTC.

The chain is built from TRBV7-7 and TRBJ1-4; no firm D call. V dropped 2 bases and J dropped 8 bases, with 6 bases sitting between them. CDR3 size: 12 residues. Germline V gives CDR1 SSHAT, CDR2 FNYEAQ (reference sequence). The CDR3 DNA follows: TGTGCCAGCAGCTTACCGAGAGAAAAACTGTTTTTT. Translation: CASSLPREKLFF.

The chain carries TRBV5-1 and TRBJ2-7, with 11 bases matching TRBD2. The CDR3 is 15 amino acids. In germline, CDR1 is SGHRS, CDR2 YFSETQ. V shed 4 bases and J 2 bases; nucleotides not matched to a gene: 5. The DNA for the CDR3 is TGCGCCAGCAGCGCTCTAGCGGGGGGCCCCTACGAGCAGTACTTC. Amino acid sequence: CASSALAGGPYEQYF.

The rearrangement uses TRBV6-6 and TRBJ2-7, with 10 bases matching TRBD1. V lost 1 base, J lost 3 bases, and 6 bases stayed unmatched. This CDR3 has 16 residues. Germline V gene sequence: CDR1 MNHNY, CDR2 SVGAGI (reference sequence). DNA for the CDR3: TGTGCCAGCAGTTACTTCCCGACAGGGGGCGGCTACGAGCAGTACTTC. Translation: CASSYFPTGGGYEQYF.